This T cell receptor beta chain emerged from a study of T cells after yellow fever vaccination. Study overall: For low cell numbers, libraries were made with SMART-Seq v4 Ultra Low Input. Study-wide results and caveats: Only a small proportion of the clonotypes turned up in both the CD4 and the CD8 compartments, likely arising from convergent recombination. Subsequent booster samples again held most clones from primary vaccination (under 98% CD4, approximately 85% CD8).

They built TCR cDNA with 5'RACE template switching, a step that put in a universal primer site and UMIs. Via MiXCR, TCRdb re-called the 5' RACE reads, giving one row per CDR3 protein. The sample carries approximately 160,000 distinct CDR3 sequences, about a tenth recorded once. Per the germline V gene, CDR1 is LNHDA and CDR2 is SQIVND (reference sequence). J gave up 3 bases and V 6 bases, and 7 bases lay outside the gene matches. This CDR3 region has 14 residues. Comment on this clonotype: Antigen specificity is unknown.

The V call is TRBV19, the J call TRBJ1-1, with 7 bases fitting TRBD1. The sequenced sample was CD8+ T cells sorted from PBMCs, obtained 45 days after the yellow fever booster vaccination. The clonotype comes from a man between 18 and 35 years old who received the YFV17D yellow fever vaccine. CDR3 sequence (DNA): TGTGCCAGTAGCATATCTACAGGGGACACTGAAGCTTTCTTT. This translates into CASSISTGDTEAFF.